This TCR beta chain was sequenced in a study of identical twins. Study-level results: Alpha sequences out of frame and shared by twins had excess low generation probability. Beta out-of-frame twin sharing showed a weaker excess.

This clonotype came up a few times. Its antigen is not identified. Via MiXCR, TCRdb re-called the 5' RACE reads, giving one row per CDR3 protein. The profile shows hundreds of thousands of distinct CDR3 sequences, over 5% of them singletons. With 4 bases clipped from V and 2 bases from J, the junction kept 5 bases outside the gene matches. The germline V gene has CDR1 ENHRY and CDR2 SYGVKD. This CDR3 contains 16 residues. The chain joins TRBV10-3 to TRBJ2-7; 13 nucleotides agree with TRBD2. The sequence was obtained from a man aged 18 to 30 in good health. Sample: naive T cells sorted from blood. The CDR3 protein is CAISGSGTSGTYEQYF. The CDR3 coding sequence is TGTGCCATCAGTGGGTCCGGGACTAGCGGGACCTACGAGCAGTACTTC.